This T cell receptor (beta chain) was recorded in a study of OX40 agonist ivuxolimab in advanced cancers. Whole-study context: Partial responses were achieved by three patients, of whom one had hepatocellular carcinoma and two had cutaneous melanoma. General observations from the study: Averaging showed that CD8+ T cells had more expanded clones than CD4+ did. CD4+ and CD8+ T cells in blood underwent clonal expansion by week 6 at 0.1 to 3.0 mg/kg. In a subset of nonresponders, normalized T-cell clonal expansion was also low.

Comment on this clone: Its antigen is currently unknown.

Using immunoSEQ multiplex PCR, the repertoire was profiled, and TCRdb retains in-frame clones only, with some absent. This sample has approximately 67,000 clones, with approximately 93% found just once. Trimming took 6 bases from V and 3 from J, leaving 12 bases between them. The CDR3 loop spans 13 amino acids. Germline V lookup: CDR1 ENHRY, CDR2 SYGVKD. Here the sequenced sample was CD4+ or CD8+ T cells sorted from blood, taken in a trial of the OX40 agonist ivuxolimab. The rearrangement links TRBV10-3 to TRBJ2-7; D unclear. The TCR sequence derives from an adult with an advanced solid tumor such as melanoma, head and neck, liver or kidney cancer. The CDR3 DNA is TGTGCCATCAGGGACGGAGCTATCTACGAGCAGTACTTC. This translates into CAIRDGAIYEQYF.